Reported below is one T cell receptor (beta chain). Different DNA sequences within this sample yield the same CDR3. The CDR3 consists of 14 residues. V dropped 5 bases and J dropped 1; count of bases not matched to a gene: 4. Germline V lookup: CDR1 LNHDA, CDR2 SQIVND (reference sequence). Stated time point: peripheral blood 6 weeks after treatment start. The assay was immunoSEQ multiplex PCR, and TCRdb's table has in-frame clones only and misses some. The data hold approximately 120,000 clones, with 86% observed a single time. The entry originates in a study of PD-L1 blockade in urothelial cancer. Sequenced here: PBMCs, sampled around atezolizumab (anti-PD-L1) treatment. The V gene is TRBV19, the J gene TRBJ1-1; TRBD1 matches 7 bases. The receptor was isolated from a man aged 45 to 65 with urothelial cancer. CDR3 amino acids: CASSPRTGNTEAFF. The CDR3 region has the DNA TGTGCCAGTAGTCCTCGGACAGGGAACACTGAAGCTTTCTTT.